The sequence of this T cell receptor beta chain was determined in a study of T-cell memory formation after mild COVID-19. Broader study findings: Pre-infection memory held some responding clones, suggesting pre-existing cross-reactive T cells responded.

In regard to this clonotype: Its antigen remains unknown.

TCRdb analysed the 5' RACE reads with MiXCR anew, one entry per CDR3 protein. The sample includes about 320,000 distinct CDR3 sequences, roughly an eighth of them seen just once. The receptor's source is a man younger than 35 who had mild COVID-19 (a few samples of this study predate the infection). Cell type and time point are not known. The sample taken for sequencing was PBMCs or a T cell subset sorted from them (not recorded which).

CDR3 coding DNA: TGCAGTGCTAGCCACAGGGCTTCCTATAATTCACCCCTCCACTTT. This codes for CSASHRASYNSPLHF. The rearrangement joins TRBV20-1 to TRBJ1-6, with TRBD1 as a possible D gene (6 bases). The CDR3 is 15 residues long. V was pared by 3 bases and J by 1 base, with 10 bases between. Germline CDR1 is DFQATT and CDR2 is SNEGSKA (reference sequence).